Below, 12 T cell receptor beta chains from the same sample are listed, as sequenced in a study of cytomegalovirus exposure and HLA in healthy donors. Researchers ran the PCR with 60 Vbeta and 13 Jbeta primers. Profiled with immunoSEQ multiplex PCR; TCRdb holds only in-frame clones, not every one. The repertoire includes roughly 75,000 clones, around 84% of them detected once, and under 20% sits in the top ten. Sequencing was performed on PBMCs. Receptors originate from a man in his 70s in good health and CMV-seropositive.

This rearrangement joins TRBV28 to TRBJ1-5, with 7 nucleotides matching TRBD1. CDR1 is MDHEN, CDR2 SYDVKM, per germline. This CDR3 contains 12 residues. J gave up 6 bases and V 8 bases, and 4 bases lay outside the gene matches. The CDR3 loop is CASSQGSQPQHF. The CDR3 nucleotides are TGTGCCAGCTCACAGGGGTCTCAGCCCCAGCATTTT.

The chain joins TRBV7-9 to TRBJ1-5, with a tentative D call TRBD1 (6 bases). Germline V gene sequence: CDR1 SEHNR, CDR2 FQNEAQ (reference sequence). The CDR3 covers 13 residues. V was trimmed by 2 bases and J by 7 bases, leaving 9 bases between them. DNA of the CDR3: TGTGCCAGCAGCTTAATCACAGGGCAGCCCCAGCATTTT. This encodes CASSLITGQPQHF. The full variable domain, rest sourced from reference TRBV7-9 and TRBJ1-5, is DTGVSQNPRHKITKRGQNVTFRCDPISEHNRLYWYRQTLGQGPEFLTYFQNEAQLEKSRLLSDRFSAERPKGSFSTLEIQRTEQGDSAMYLCASSLITGQPQHFGDGTRLSIL.

CDR3 protein: CASTMLQTQYF. The CDR3 DNA reads as TGTGCCAGCACTATGCTACAGACGCAGTATTTT. V and J are TRBV6-1 and TRBJ2-3; D is uncertain. V lost 7 bases and J 9 bases, leaving 11 bases between the germline ends. The CDR3 is 11 residues long. CDR1 MNHNS and CDR2 SASEGT come from the germline V gene.

The V call is TRBV4-2, the J call TRBJ2-7; possible D gene TRBD2, 6 bases. The CDR3 consists of 16 residues. V was clipped by 1 base and J by 2 bases, with 15 bases between them. The germline V gene has CDR1 LGHNA and CDR2 YNFKEQ. CDR3 sequence: CASSQATRRETYEQYF. Written as DNA, the CDR3 is TGTGCCAGCAGCCAAGCCACTAGGAGGGAAACCTACGAGCAGTACTTC.

CDR3 nucleotide sequence: TGTGCCAGCAGCAAAGTATCGGGAGGACAGGGGGGAAAGACCCAGTACTTC. Translating it yields CASSKVSGGQGGKTQYF. The rearrangement joins TRBV21-1 to TRBJ2-5; no check of the table's D call, TRBD1, against the DNA was made. TRBV21-1 is flagged as a pseudogene. CDR3 length: 17 amino acids.

The V and J genes are TRBV29-1 and TRBJ2-1, with D maybe TRBD1 (5 bases). This CDR3 spans 11 amino acids. In germline, CDR1 is SQVTM, CDR2 ANQGSEA. V was cut by 4 bases and J by 6 bases, with 7 bases left in between. This CDR3 is CSVVRVNEQFF. CDR3 DNA: TGCAGCGTTGTCAGGGTCAATGAGCAGTTCTTC.

This clone turned up a few times. The chain uses TRBV27 and TRBJ2-7; 7 bases align to TRBD2. Trimming took 2 bases from V and 1 from J; bases not matched to a gene: 5. This CDR3 contains 15 residues. Germline V gene sequence: CDR1 MNHEY, CDR2 SMNVEV (reference sequence). CDR3 protein: CASSLGASGSYEQYF. CDR3 coding DNA: TGTGCCAGCAGTTTAGGAGCTAGCGGTTCCTACGAGCAGTACTTC.

The V call is TRBV28, the J call TRBJ1-5; D is unclear. Trimming left V 7 bases short and J 5 bases short, with 6 bases between. Germline V CDR1 and CDR2: MDHEN, SYDVKM. The CDR3 totals 11 residues. The CDR3 DNA follows: TGTGCCAGCAACTCCCATCAGCCCCAGCATTTT. Its protein is CASNSHQPQHF.

V gene TRBV6-6 combines with J gene TRBJ1-5; D may be TRBD1 (6 bases). CDR1 is MNHNY, CDR2 SVGAGI, per germline (reference sequence). The length of the CDR3 is 14 residues. Trimming cost V 7 bases and J 3 bases, with 13 bases left between them. The CDR3 sequence is CASTKGQLNQPQHF. In DNA, the CDR3 is TGTGCCAGCACCAAGGGACAACTCAATCAGCCCCAGCATTTT.

The chain recombines TRBV27 with TRBJ2-1; D may be TRBD2 (5 bases). Germline V CDR1 and CDR2: MNHEY, SMNVEV (reference sequence). This CDR3 spans 15 amino acids. Trimming shortened V by 0 bases and J by 5 bases, and 11 bases separated the two germline ends. CDR3 nucleotide sequence: TGTGCCAGCAGTTTATCCGGACTGAAAAACAATGAGCAGTTCTTC. Its translation is CASSLSGLKNNEQFF.

The rearrangement joins TRBV7-9 to TRBJ1-5, with D possibly TRBD1 on 6 matching bases. V lost 5 bases to trimming and J lost 7 bases, with 21 bases between them. CDR3 size: 16 residues. Germline V gene data show CDR1 as SEHNR and CDR2 as FQNEAQ (reference sequence). This CDR3 reads CASSTSPGGQGQPQHF. In nucleotides, the CDR3 is TGTGCCAGCAGCACAAGCCCCGGGGGGCAGGGGCAGCCCCAGCATTTT.

This chain uses TRBV6-5 with TRBJ2-7, with 7 bases aligning to TRBD1. Per the germline V gene, CDR1 is MNHEY and CDR2 is SVGAGI. The CDR3 has 15 amino acids. Unmatched junction bases numbered 9, after V lost 4 bases and J lost 3 bases. CDR3 in amino acids: CASSSEGADNYEQYF. CDR3 sequence (DNA): TGTGCCAGCAGTTCCGAGGGGGCGGATAACTACGAGCAGTACTTC.